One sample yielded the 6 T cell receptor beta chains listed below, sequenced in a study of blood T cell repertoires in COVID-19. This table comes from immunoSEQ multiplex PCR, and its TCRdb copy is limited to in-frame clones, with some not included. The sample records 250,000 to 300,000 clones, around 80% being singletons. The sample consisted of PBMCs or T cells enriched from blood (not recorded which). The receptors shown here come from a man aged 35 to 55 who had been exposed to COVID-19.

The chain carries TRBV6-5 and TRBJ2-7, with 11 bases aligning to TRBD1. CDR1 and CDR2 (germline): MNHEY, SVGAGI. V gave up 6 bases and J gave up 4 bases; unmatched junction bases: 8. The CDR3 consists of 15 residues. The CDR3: CASRDGTGGAYEQYF. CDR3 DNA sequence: TGTGCCAGCAGGGACGGGACAGGGGGAGCATACGAGCAGTACTTC.

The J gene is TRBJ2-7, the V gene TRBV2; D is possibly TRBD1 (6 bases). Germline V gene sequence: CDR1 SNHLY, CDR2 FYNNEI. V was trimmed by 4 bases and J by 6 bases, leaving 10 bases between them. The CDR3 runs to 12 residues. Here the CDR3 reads CASSGQDLEQYF. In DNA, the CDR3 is TGTGCCAGCAGTGGACAGGACCTCGAGCAGTACTTC. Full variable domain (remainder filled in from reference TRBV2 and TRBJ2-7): EPEVTQTPSHQVTQMGQEVILRCVPISNHLYFYWYRQILGQKVEFLVSFYNNEISEKSEIFDDQFSVERPDGSNFTLKIRSTKLEDSAMYFCASSGQDLEQYFGPGTRLTVT.

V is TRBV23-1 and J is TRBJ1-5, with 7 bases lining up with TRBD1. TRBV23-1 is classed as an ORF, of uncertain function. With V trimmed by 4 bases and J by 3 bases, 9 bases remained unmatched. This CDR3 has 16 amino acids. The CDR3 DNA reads TGCGCCAGCAGTCTCGCTGTGACAGGGAACAATCAGCCCCAGCATTTT. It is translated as CASSLAVTGNNQPQHF.

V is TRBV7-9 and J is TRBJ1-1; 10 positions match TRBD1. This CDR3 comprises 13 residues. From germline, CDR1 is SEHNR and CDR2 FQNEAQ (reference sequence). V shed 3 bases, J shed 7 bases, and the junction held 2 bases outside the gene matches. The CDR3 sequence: CASSLTGGNEAFF. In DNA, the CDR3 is TGTGCCAGCAGCTTGACAGGGGGCAATGAAGCTTTCTTT.

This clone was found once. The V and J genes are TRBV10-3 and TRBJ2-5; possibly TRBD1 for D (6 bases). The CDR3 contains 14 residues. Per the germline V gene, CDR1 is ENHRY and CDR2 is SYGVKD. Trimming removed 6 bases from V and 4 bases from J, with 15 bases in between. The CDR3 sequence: CAISSGTPVETQYF. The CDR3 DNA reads TGTGCCATCAGCTCCGGGACACCTGTAGAGACCCAGTACTTC.

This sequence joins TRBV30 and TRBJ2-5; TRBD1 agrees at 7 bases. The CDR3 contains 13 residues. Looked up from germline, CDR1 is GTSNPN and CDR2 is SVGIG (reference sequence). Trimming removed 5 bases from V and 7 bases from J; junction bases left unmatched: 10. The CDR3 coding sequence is TGTGCCTGGGACAGACAGGGTAGGGGGACCCAGTACTTC. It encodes CAWDRQGRGTQYF.